The 30 T cell receptor beta chains below come from one sample, sequenced in a study of patients with pleural tuberculosis (dated by TCRdb to the mid-2010s). Sequencer: Illumina Genome Analyzer IIx. TCRdb reprocessing: public reads trimmed at Q25 with fastp, clones called with MiXCR, in-frame beta chains kept. Duplicate CDR3 protein sequences are folded into a single record with the most common DNA and genes. The sample contains around 50,000 distinct CDR3 sequences, 6% to 8% of them found a single time. The ten biggest clones cover 16% of the sample. All receptors come from a human donor with pleural tuberculosis.

As to this clonotype: A much larger clone is a single base away; this may be a read error. The chain joins TRBV4-2 to TRBJ1-1, with D perhaps TRBD1 (6 bases). V was pared by 4 bases and J by 4 bases, with 10 bases between. Germline CDR1 reads LGHNA; CDR2 reads YNFKEQ. The CDR3 sequence is 13 residues long. Here the CDR3 DNA reads TGTGCCAGCAGCCGGGACACCAGCACTGAAGCTTTCTTT. Its translation is CASSRDTSTEAFF.

The V call is TRBV2, the J call TRBJ2-5, with D possibly TRBD2 on 5 matching bases. Germline CDR1 and CDR2: SNHLY and FYNNEI. CDR3 length: 16 amino acids. V lost 2 bases and J 4 bases, leaving 17 bases between the germline ends. The CDR3 reads CASSEFNPSSGETQYF. The CDR3 DNA reads TGTGCCAGCAGTGAATTTAATCCTAGCAGTGGAGAGACCCAGTACTTC.

This clonotype was counted many times. V and J are TRBV10-3 and TRBJ1-1, with D possibly matching TRBD1 (6 bases). The CDR3 length is 14 residues. Between the trimmed V and J ends, which lost 5 bases and 1 base, there was a span of 11 bases. Germline lookup yields CDR1 ENHRY and CDR2 SYGVKD. The CDR3 protein is CAISSGQTNTEAFF. CDR3 DNA: TGTGCCATCAGTTCGGGACAAACGAACACTGAAGCTTTCTTT.

This clonotype was observed many times. V gene TRBV19 combines with J gene TRBJ1-1; D not certain. Germline V lookup: CDR1 LNHDA, CDR2 SQIVND (reference sequence). The germline V and J ends were trimmed by 6 bases and 1 base, with 12 bases remaining between them. There are 14 residues in the CDR3. Here the CDR3 reads CASRNGMTNTEAFF. DNA of the CDR3: TGTGCCAGTAGAAATGGGATGACGAACACTGAAGCTTTCTTT.

At least ten counts were recorded for this clonotype. This chain connects TRBV12-3 or TRBV12-4 to TRBJ2-1; 7 bases agree with TRBD2. This CDR3 has 16 residues. V was pared by 1 base and J by 8 bases, with 11 bases of the junction left unmatched. CDR3 sequence: CASSLGAGVEFHEQFF. The CDR3 bases are TGTGCCAGCAGTTTAGGTGCGGGAGTCGAGTTTCATGAGCAGTTCTTC.

The J gene is TRBJ1-1, the V gene TRBV29-1; weak D call: TRBD1 (5 bases). The length of the CDR3 is 17 residues. Germline V gene sequence: CDR1 SQVTM, CDR2 ANQGSEA. The V gene lost 3 bases and the J gene lost 0 bases, with 20 bases spanning the gap. The CDR3 spells CSVEWQGFLTMNTEAFF. The CDR3 coding sequence is TGCAGCGTTGAGTGGCAGGGTTTCTTGACGATGAACACTGAAGCTTTCTTT.

This clonotype came up many times. This chain joins TRBV2 and TRBJ2-1; TRBD2 matches 9 bases. Germline CDR1 reads SNHLY; CDR2 reads FYNNEI. CDR3 size: 16 residues. V was clipped by 2 bases and J by 10 bases; unmatched bases: 12. The CDR3 here is CASSELLAGALIEQFF. DNA of the CDR3: TGTGCCAGCAGTGAACTACTAGCGGGCGCACTCATAGAGCAGTTCTTC.

The chain uses TRBV2 and TRBJ2-2; 7 nucleotides match TRBD1. This CDR3 contains 14 residues. V shed 8 bases and J 7 bases; nucleotides not matched to a gene: 10. CDR1 SNHLY and CDR2 FYNNEI come from the germline V gene. CDR3 DNA: TGTGCCAGCCTGACAGGGAATAAAGGCGGGGAGCTGTTTTTT. This sequence encodes CASLTGNKGGELFF.

Concerning this clonotype itself: Given a much more abundant clone one base away, this may be a read error. This sequence joins TRBV12-3 or TRBV12-4 and TRBJ1-3; 8 bases fit TRBD1. The CDR3 has 16 residues. With V trimmed by 5 bases and J by 0 bases, 6 bases remained unmatched. The CDR3, as DNA: TGTGCCAGCAGTCCTGGACAGGGTATCTCTGGAAACACCATATATTTT. Protein: CASSPGQGISGNTIYF.

This clonotype was found many times. This chain joins TRBV20-1 and TRBJ2-1; the D gene is possibly TRBD1 (6 bases). Germline lookup yields CDR1 DFQATT and CDR2 SNEGSKA (reference sequence). The CDR3 has 15 residues. With 1 base removed from V and 9 bases from J, the gap between germline ends came to 19 bases. Here the CDR3 DNA reads TGCAGTGCTAGAGTGTCCAGGGGCGCCCGGGGTGAGCAGTTCTTC. The encoded protein is CSARVSRGARGEQFF.

This clonotype was detected ten times or more. The rearrangement links TRBV10-3 to TRBJ2-5, with a weak D call TRBD2 (5 bases). V lost 2 bases, J lost 2 bases, and 12 bases lay in between. Per the germline V gene, CDR1 is ENHRY and CDR2 is SYGVKD. This CDR3 has 15 amino acids. The CDR3 nucleotides read TGTGCCATCAGTGAGCCCCATCCGGGACAAGAGACCCAGTACTTC. It is translated as CAISEPHPGQETQYF.

This clonotype was seen ten or more times. The chain employs TRBV18 and TRBJ2-3, with no clear D. CDR1 is KGHSH, CDR2 LQKENI, per germline. There are 14 residues in the CDR3. V was shortened by 4 bases and J by 4 bases, with 12 bases between the two germline ends. For the CDR3, the DNA is TGTGCCAGCTCACTGGGTCCTTTCCCAGATACGCAGTATTTT. Protein product: CASSLGPFPDTQYF.

This clonotype was observed many times. The CDR3 sequence is CASSYGGSPLHF. The CDR3, as DNA: TGTGCCAGCAGCTATGGGGGGTCACCCCTCCACTTT. The chain couples TRBV11-1 to TRBJ1-6, with a tentative D call TRBD1 (5 bases). V lost 4 bases and J 10 bases, leaving 8 bases between the germline ends. Germline CDR1 SGHAT, CDR2 FQDESV (reference sequence). The CDR3 has 12 residues.

The genes are TRBV19 and TRBJ2-1; D not resolved. CDR3 length: 17 amino acids. The V end lost 1 base, the J end lost 4 bases, and 17 bases lay between the germline ends. The germline V gene has CDR1 LNHDA and CDR2 SQIVND (reference sequence). CDR3 nucleotide sequence: TGTGCCAGTAGTATAGGGAAGGCCCTATCAATATACAATGAGCAGTTCTTC. As protein: CASSIGKALSIYNEQFF.

A few counts support this clonotype. The gene calls are TRBV9 and TRBJ1-5; D may be TRBD1 (5 bases). There are 14 residues in the CDR3. The V gene's germline CDR1 is SGDLS and CDR2 YYNGEE. The V and J ends lost 3 bases and 3 bases respectively, with 10 bases between them. CDR3 coding DNA: TGTGCCAGCAGCGCAGGGACCCTCAATCAGCCCCAGCATTTT. Its protein product is CASSAGTLNQPQHF.

This clonotype was seen at least ten times. V usage is TRBV20-1 and J usage is TRBJ1-2; a possible D gene is TRBD1 (6 bases). From germline, CDR1 is DFQATT and CDR2 SNEGSKA (reference sequence). The CDR3 has 13 amino acids. V lost 6 bases to trimming and J lost 4 bases, with 15 bases between them. The CDR3 loop is CSAVGALPYGYTF. The CDR3 DNA reads as TGCAGTGCGGTGGGGGCCTTACCCTATGGCTACACCTTC.

This clonotype was recorded many times. The V gene is TRBV11-2, the J gene TRBJ2-1; 8 bases align to TRBD1. Germline values: CDR1 SGHAT, CDR2 FQNNGV. Unmatched junction bases numbered 4, after V lost 5 bases and J lost 1 base. This CDR3 is built from 15 residues. CDR3 DNA: TGTGCCAGCAGCAAGACAGGGGAGTCCTACAATGAGCAGTTCTTC. This sequence encodes CASSKTGESYNEQFF.

This clonotype was seen at least ten times. The chain couples TRBV20-1 to TRBJ1-2, with D perhaps matching TRBD1 (6 bases). The CDR3 length is 15 residues. CDR1 and CDR2 from the germline V gene are DFQATT and SNEGSKA (reference sequence). The V gene lost 2 bases and the J gene lost 4 bases, with 17 bases spanning the gap. CDR3 loop: CSARPSTGYGYGYTF. DNA of the CDR3: TGCAGTGCTAGACCCTCAACAGGGTATGGCTATGGCTACACCTTC.

The table lists this clonotype with many counts. The V gene is TRBV19, the J gene TRBJ1-5, with D maybe TRBD1 (6 bases). Germline V gene data show CDR1 as LNHDA and CDR2 as SQIVND (reference sequence). The CDR3 consists of 14 residues. Trimming removed 3 bases at V and 6 bases at J, with 12 bases between. The CDR3 spells CASSMGGAGQPQHF. CDR3 coding DNA: TGTGCCAGTAGTATGGGGGGGGCGGGTCAGCCCCAGCATTTT.

This clonotype has ten or more counts. This chain links TRBV20-1 with TRBJ2-3, with TRBD2 identical over 8 bases. Germline V gives CDR1 DFQATT, CDR2 SNEGSKA (reference sequence). Germline trimming cut 3 bases from V and 4 bases from J; bases unmatched to any gene: 9. The CDR3 has 15 residues. This chain's CDR3 is CSAREVAGSADTQYF. DNA of the CDR3: TGCAGTGCTAGGGAAGTAGCGGGAAGCGCAGATACGCAGTATTTT.

This clonotype came up many times. The rearrangement uses TRBV11-2 and TRBJ2-3; D is uncertain. The CDR3 is 15 amino acids. The V gene's germline CDR1 is SGHAT and CDR2 FQNNGV. Trimming took 1 base from V and 3 from J, leaving 11 bases between them. The DNA for the CDR3 is TGTGCCAGCAGCTTAGGGACGGCTGCAACAGATACGCAGTATTTT. Amino acid sequence: CASSLGTAATDTQYF.

This clonotype occurred many times. The rearrangement joins TRBV6-2 or TRBV6-3 to TRBJ2-7, with D maybe TRBD2 (6 bases). CDR1 and CDR2 from the germline V gene are MNHEY and SVGEGT. The V end lost 10 bases, the J end lost 1 base, and 14 bases lay between the germline ends. The CDR3 sequence is 13 residues long. Here the CDR3 DNA reads TGTGCCACCCTGGGGGGTTCATCCTACGAGCAGTACGTC. Its translation: CATLGGSSYEQYV.

There are many counts of this clonotype. The CDR3 DNA reads TGTGCCAGCAGCCAAGCATGGAACACTGAAGCTTTCTTT. Protein: CASSQAWNTEAFF. This chain connects TRBV16 to TRBJ1-1; D gene uncertain. The V end was cut by 2 bases, the J end by 1 base, with 5 bases between. CDR3 length equals 13 residues. Germline V lookup: CDR1 KGHSY, CDR2 FQNENV.

This clonotype was seen many times. The rearrangement uses TRBV12-3 or TRBV12-4 and TRBJ2-3; maybe TRBD1 (6 bases). V lost 5 bases and J lost 6, with 18 bases in between. This CDR3 region has 15 residues. Here the CDR3 reads CASSPYRDPGDTQYF. As DNA, the CDR3 is TGTGCCAGCAGTCCGTACAGGGATCCGGGCGATACGCAGTATTTT.

This clonotype occurred many times. As DNA, the CDR3 is TGTGCCAGCAGTCCAGGCCGCCAAGAGACCCAGTACTTC. Translation: CASSPGRQETQYF. This chain connects TRBV2 to TRBJ2-5; D not certain. The CDR3 spans 13 residues. Germline V gives CDR1 SNHLY, CDR2 FYNNEI. V gave up 5 bases and J gave up 1 base, with 8 bases separating them.

This clonotype was observed many times. This sequence joins TRBV20-1 and TRBJ1-2; D may be TRBD1 (5 bases). CDR1 and CDR2 from the germline V gene are DFQATT and SNEGSKA (reference sequence). Trimming took 4 bases from V and 1 from J, leaving 19 bases between them. The CDR3 consists of 16 residues. In DNA, the CDR3 is TGCAGTGCTATATCTTATAGGACAAGACTTAACTATGGCTACACCTTC. Protein sequence: CSAISYRTRLNYGYTF.

This clonotype was seen repeatedly, ten times or more. The rearrangement uses TRBV18 and TRBJ1-1; D is perhaps TRBD1 (5 bases). The CDR3 contains 13 residues. V lost 4 bases and J lost 1, with 7 bases in between. CDR1 is KGHSH and CDR2 is LQKENI in the germline V gene. The CDR3 loop is CASSLQENTEAFF. CDR3 DNA sequence: TGTGCCAGCTCACTACAGGAGAACACTGAAGCTTTCTTT.

This clonotype occurred many times. The germline gene is not matched at one end of the junction; a read error may be the cause. The rearrangement uses TRBV20-1 and TRBJ2-1, with TRBD2 as a possible D gene (6 bases). CDR3 length equals 12 residues. Germline V gene lookup returns CDR1 DFQATT and CDR2 SNEGSKA (reference sequence). The CDR3 DNA sequence: TGTAGCCCGATGGGGGGATACAATGAGCAGTTCTTC. It specifies CSPMGGYNEQFF.

The table lists this clonotype with many counts. V is TRBV20-1 and J is TRBJ2-5, with a possible D match to TRBD1 (6 bases). The CDR3 sequence is 15 residues long. CDR1 and CDR2 from the germline V gene are DFQATT and SNEGSKA (reference sequence). V was trimmed by 3 bases and J by 4 bases, leaving 18 bases between them. The CDR3 sequence is CSASSTSGAAETQYF. The CDR3 nucleotides are TGCAGTGCTAGTAGTACTTCAGGGGCAGCAGAGACCCAGTACTTC.

This clonotype was picked up many times. The chain employs TRBV12-3 or TRBV12-4 and TRBJ1-3; D remains ambiguous. The CDR3 is made up of 12 amino acids. The V end lost 9 bases, the J end lost 0 bases, and 6 bases lay between the germline ends. This CDR3 reads CASQSSGNTIYF. The CDR3 nucleotides are TGTGCCAGTCAGTCCTCTGGAAACACCATATATTTT.